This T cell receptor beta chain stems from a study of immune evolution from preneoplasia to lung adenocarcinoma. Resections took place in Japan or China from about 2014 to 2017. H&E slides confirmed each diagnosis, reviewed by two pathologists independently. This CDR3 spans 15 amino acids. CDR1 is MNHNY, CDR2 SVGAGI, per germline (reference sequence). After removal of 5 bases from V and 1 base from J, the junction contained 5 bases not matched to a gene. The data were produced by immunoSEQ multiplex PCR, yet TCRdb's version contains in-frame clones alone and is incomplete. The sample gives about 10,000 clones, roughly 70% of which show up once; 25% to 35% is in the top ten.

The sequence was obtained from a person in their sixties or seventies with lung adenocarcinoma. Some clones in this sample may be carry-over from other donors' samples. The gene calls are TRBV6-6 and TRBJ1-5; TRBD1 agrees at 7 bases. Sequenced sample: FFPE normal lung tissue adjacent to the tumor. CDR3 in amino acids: CASSARGKSNQPQHF. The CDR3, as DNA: TGTGCCAGCAGTGCCAGGGGGAAGAGCAATCAGCCCCAGCATTTT.